The 30 T cell receptor beta chains in this list originate from one sample, sequenced in a study of OX40 agonist ivuxolimab in advanced cancers. Sequenced by immunoSEQ multiplex PCR; TCRdb stores in-frame clones only, minus some. Among about 100,000 clones listed, 90% to 97% were seen once. The sequences come from CD4+ or CD8+ T cells sorted from blood, collected in a trial of the OX40 agonist ivuxolimab. Every receptor here comes from an adult with an advanced solid tumor such as melanoma, head and neck, liver or kidney cancer.

The V and J genes are TRBV4-1 and TRBJ1-5; a weak D match, TRBD1 (5 bases). CDR3 length: 16 residues. The germline gives CDR1 MGHRA, CDR2 YSYEKL. V was pared by 2 bases and J by 3 bases, with 14 bases between. The CDR3 spells CASSQPTDGPNQPQHF. CDR3 DNA: TGCGCCAGCAGCCAACCGACAGATGGGCCCAATCAGCCCCAGCATTTT.

This clone was counted a few times. The genes are TRBV7-9 and TRBJ1-6; possible D gene TRBD1, 5 bases. The CDR3 spans 15 residues. Germline V gene data show CDR1 as SEHNR and CDR2 as FQNEAQ (reference sequence). The V end lost 5 bases, the J end lost 9 bases, and 17 bases lay between the germline ends. CDR3 region: CASSPTGGIGSPLHF. The CDR3 DNA follows: TGTGCCAGCAGCCCGACCGGGGGGATTGGTTCACCCCTCCACTTT.

This clone has only one observation. V and J are TRBV7-3 and TRBJ2-1; weak D call: TRBD2 (7 bases). This CDR3 has 15 residues. Trimming took 3 bases from V and 4 from J, leaving 13 bases between them. Germline V gives CDR1 SGHTA, CDR2 FQGTGA. The CDR3: CASSFEGGTYNEQFF. CDR3 DNA sequence: TGTGCCAGCAGCTTTGAGGGGGGGACTTACAATGAGCAGTTCTTC.

Only one count was recorded for this clone. This chain links TRBV7-9 with TRBJ1-4; D is ambiguous. CDR3 length: 12 amino acids. Germline V gene lookup returns CDR1 SEHNR and CDR2 FQNEAQ (reference sequence). Deletions cut 8 bases from V and 6 bases from J, with 10 bases between. This chain's CDR3 is CASPGGDEKLFF. In nucleotides, the CDR3 is TGTGCCAGCCCCGGCGGGGATGAAAAACTGTTTTTT.

The chain employs TRBV11-2 and TRBJ1-4; D is ambiguous. There are 15 residues in the CDR3. Germline CDR1 is SGHAT and CDR2 is FQNNGV. V was pared by 4 bases and J by 2 bases, with 11 bases between. DNA for the CDR3: TGTGCCAGCAGCTCCCCGGGAAAGACTAATGAAAAACTGTTTTTT. It translates to CASSSPGKTNEKLFF.

The chain uses TRBV5-1 and TRBJ2-7; tentative D call: TRBD1 (6 bases). Germline V CDR1 and CDR2: SGHRS, YFSETQ. Trimming pared 8 bases from V and 3 bases from J, leaving 15 bases between. This CDR3 has 13 amino acids. The CDR3 reads CASTTGTSYEQYF. The CDR3 region has the DNA TGCGCCAGTACTACCGGGACAAGCTACGAGCAGTACTTC.

The chain has TRBV7-8 and TRBJ1-5; D call uncertain. The CDR3 totals 13 residues. The ends were cut back, 8 bases at V and 3 bases at J, with 11 bases in the middle. Germline V CDR1 and CDR2: SGHVS, FQNEAQ. CDR3 protein: CASGQVLNQPQHF. CDR3 sequence (DNA): TGTGCCAGCGGGCAGGTTCTCAATCAGCCCCAGCATTTT.

The CDR3, as DNA: TGTGCCAGCAGTTCCCCTCTCACCTACGAGCAGTACTTC. The encoded protein is CASSSPLTYEQYF. J is TRBJ2-7 and V is TRBV27, with unresolved D. Trimming shortened V by 4 bases and J by 2 bases, and 9 bases separated the two germline ends. In germline, CDR1 is MNHEY, CDR2 SMNVEV (reference sequence). This CDR3 has 13 amino acids.

The chain couples TRBV7-6 to TRBJ1-2; TRBD1 might be the D (6 bases). There are 15 residues in the CDR3. The germline CDR1 and CDR2 sequences are SGHVS and FNYEAQ. Deletions cut 1 base from V and 4 bases from J, with 13 bases between. In DNA form, the CDR3 reads TGTGCCAGCAGCTTAGGAGGGGGGCAAGGCTATGGCTACACCTTC. Its protein product is CASSLGGGQGYGYTF.

Worth noting for this clone: An end of the junction does not agree with germline; a read error may underlie this. The rearrangement joins TRBV5-1 to TRBJ1-2; no reliable D call. CDR3 length: 12 amino acids. Germline CDR1 and CDR2: SGHRS and YFSETQ. The CDR3 DNA reads as TGTGCCAGCAGCTTGGTTGCAGACGGCTACACCTTC. It yields the protein CASSLVADGYTF.

V is TRBV6-5 and J is TRBJ1-1; D is undetermined. This CDR3 spans 11 amino acids. The V gene's germline CDR1 is MNHEY and CDR2 SVGAGI. Trimming shortened V by 7 bases and J by 6 bases, and 9 bases separated the two germline ends. CDR3 sequence (DNA): TGTGCCAGCATAATCGGTCCTGAAGCTTTCTTT. Protein: CASIIGPEAFF.

The rearrangement uses TRBV14 and TRBJ2-5; 7 bases match TRBD1. CDR3 length: 15 amino acids. V lost 4 bases, J lost 10 bases, and 15 bases stayed unmatched. Germline V lookup: CDR1 SGHDN, CDR2 FVKESK. The DNA for the CDR3 is TGTGCCAGCAGCCCGGGACAGTACCGCGCCGAGCGCCAGTACTTC. Amino acids: CASSPGQYRAERQYF.

The V gene is TRBV6-5, the J gene TRBJ2-2, with 7 positions matching TRBD2. Losses at the gene ends were 4 bases for V and 7 bases for J; bases not matched to a gene: 6. CDR3 length equals 14 residues. Germline V gene lookup returns CDR1 MNHEY and CDR2 SVGAGI. CDR3: CASSLWTRGGELFF. The DNA of the CDR3 is TGTGCCAGCAGTTTATGGACTAGGGGCGGGGAGCTGTTTTTT.

The J gene is TRBJ2-7, the V gene TRBV27; 8 bases align to TRBD1. The CDR3 contains 15 residues. Germline V gene sequence: CDR1 MNHEY, CDR2 SMNVEV (reference sequence). V shed 6 bases and J 2 bases; nucleotides not matched to a gene: 9. The CDR3 loop reads CASSWTGSSAYEQYF. The CDR3 coding sequence is TGTGCCAGCAGCTGGACAGGGTCCAGCGCCTACGAGCAGTACTTC.

This clone was detected a few times. The chain has TRBV11-3 and TRBJ2-7, with TRBD1 matching 11 bases. The germline CDR1 and CDR2 sequences are SGHNT and YENEEA. Trimming cost V 10 bases and J 2 bases; bases outside gene matches: 4. The CDR3 totals 13 residues. Here the CDR3 reads CATEGQGAYEQYF. The DNA of the CDR3 is TGTGCCACCGAGGGACAGGGGGCCTACGAGCAGTACTTC.

The rearrangement uses TRBV6-6 and TRBJ2-1; D not certain. The CDR3 has 13 amino acids. Trimming removed 2 bases at V and 3 bases at J, with 5 bases between. Germline CDR1 and CDR2: MNHNY and SVGAGI (reference sequence). Written as DNA, the CDR3 is TGTGCCAGCAGTTACCGGTACTACAATGAGCAGTTCTTC. Translation: CASSYRYYNEQFF.

The chain recombines TRBV15 with TRBJ2-7; D unresolved. The CDR3 contains 16 residues. Trimming took off 5 bases at V and 3 bases at J, with 20 bases between the two ends. From germline, CDR1 is LNHNV and CDR2 YYDKDF (reference sequence). CDR3 region: CATSPWLGYQSYEQYF. CDR3 DNA sequence: TGTGCCACCAGCCCTTGGCTAGGGTACCAGAGCTACGAGCAGTACTTC. Combining the CDR3 with reference TRBV15 and TRBJ2-7 gives the whole variable domain DAMVIQNPRYQVTQFGKPVTLSCSQTLNHNVMYWYQQKSSQAPKLLFHYYDKDFNNEADTPDNFQSRRPNTSFCFLDIRSPGLGDTAMYLCATSPWLGYQSYEQYFGPGTRLTVT.

V and J are TRBV28 and TRBJ1-5; D ambiguous. This CDR3 has 17 amino acids. CDR1 and CDR2 (germline): MDHEN, SYDVKM. Trimming stripped 7 bases from V and 0 bases from J, with 19 bases between. CDR3 nucleotide sequence: TGTGCCAGCACCCGGGATGAAGATTCTATTAGCAATCAGCCCCAGCATTTT. As protein: CASTRDEDSISNQPQHF.

The rearrangement joins TRBV28 to TRBJ2-5; TRBD2 matches 9 bases. Germline-derived CDR1 and CDR2 are MDHEN and SYDVKM. The CDR3 sequence is 16 residues long. The V and J ends lost 5 bases and 3 bases, in that order; junction bases with no gene match: 10. The CDR3 DNA is TGTGCCAGCAGTCCTCGGGGAGCGGGAGGAGAAGAGACCCAGTACTTC. Its translation: CASSPRGAGGEETQYF.

The V and J genes are TRBV7-6 and TRBJ2-2, with D hard to call. From germline, CDR1 is SGHVS and CDR2 FNYEAQ. The V end lost 2 bases, the J end lost 6 bases, and 7 bases lay between the germline ends. This CDR3 has 13 amino acids. The CDR3 nucleotides are TGTGCCAGCAGCTTAACCGGGTCCGGGGAGCTGTTTTTT. The encoded protein is CASSLTGSGELFF.

The chain combines TRBV5-1 with TRBJ2-3, with D hard to call. V was shortened by 5 bases and J by 4 bases, with 8 bases between the two germline ends. The CDR3 loop spans 12 amino acids. Germline V lookup: CDR1 SGHRS, CDR2 YFSETQ. The CDR3 bases are TGCGCCAGCAGGGGCGCCGCAGATACGCAGTATTTT. Protein product: CASRGAADTQYF.

The V gene is TRBV13, the J gene TRBJ2-1, with 8 bases fitting TRBD2. The CDR3 extends over 14 amino acids. The V and J ends lost 1 base and 5 bases, in that order; junction bases with no gene match: 1. CDR1 PRHDT and CDR2 FYEKMQ come from the germline V gene (reference sequence). This CDR3 reads CASSLAGGNNEQFF. The DNA for the CDR3 is TGTGCCAGCAGCTTAGCGGGGGGGAACAATGAGCAGTTCTTC.

V usage is TRBV6-1 and J usage is TRBJ2-3; D uncertain. Germline lookup yields CDR1 MNHNS and CDR2 SASEGT. The CDR3 has 12 amino acids. V gave up 10 bases and J gave up 2 bases, with 10 bases separating them. This chain's CDR3 is CATRRPTDTQYF. The CDR3 DNA follows: TGTGCCACCCGGCGGCCCACAGATACGCAGTATTTT.

The chain links TRBV27 to TRBJ2-3; the match to TRBD2 covers 12 bases. Trimming cost V 5 bases and J 7 bases; bases outside gene matches: 7. Germline-derived CDR1 and CDR2 are MNHEY and SMNVEV (reference sequence). This CDR3 is 15 amino acids long. For the CDR3, the DNA is TGTGCCAGCAGTGTGACTAGCGGGGGAGCCTATACGCAGTATTTT. Translated, it gives CASSVTSGGAYTQYF.

The rearrangement links TRBV7-6 to TRBJ1-5, with 8 bases aligning to TRBD1. The CDR3 is 16 amino acids. The J segment lost 1 base and the V segment lost 1 base, leaving 3 bases of the junction unmatched. Looked up from germline, CDR1 is SGHVS and CDR2 is FNYEAQ. Here the CDR3 reads CASSLGAGGSNQPQHF. CDR3 DNA sequence: TGTGCCAGCAGCTTAGGGGCAGGGGGCAGCAATCAGCCCCAGCATTTT. Variable domain in full (rest from reference TRBV7-6 and TRBJ1-5): GAGVSQSPRYKVTKRGQDVALRCDPISGHVSLYWYRQALGQGPEFLTYFNYEAQQDKSGLPNDRFSAERPEGSISTLTIQRTEQRDSAMYRCASSLGAGGSNQPQHFGDGTRLSIL.

The chain carries TRBV10-1 and TRBJ2-7; D perhaps matches TRBD2 (6 bases). Germline CDR1 WNHNN, CDR2 SYGVQD (reference sequence). V was pared by 0 bases and J by 3 bases, with 6 bases between. The CDR3 has 13 residues. The CDR3 here is CASSESGGYEQYF. The CDR3 DNA reads TGCGCCAGCAGTGAGTCGGGGGGCTACGAGCAGTACTTC.

The V and J genes are TRBV27 and TRBJ2-5; 9 bases are a match to TRBD2. The CDR3 extends over 19 amino acids. The ends lost 2 bases at V and 2 bases at J; junction bases unmatched: 15. Germline loops: CDR1 MNHEY, CDR2 SMNVEV (reference sequence). The CDR3 nucleotides read TGTGCCAGCAGTTTACCTCTCAATCAGCGGGGGGTTTTACAAGAGACCCAGTACTTC. Translation gives CASSLPLNQRGVLQETQYF.

V gene TRBV9 combines with J gene TRBJ2-1; 9 bases fit TRBD1. This CDR3 contains 16 residues. The germline V gene has CDR1 SGDLS and CDR2 YYNGEE. The V gene end was trimmed by 4 bases and the J gene end by 6 bases; junction bases not matched to a gene: 11. The DNA of the CDR3 is TGTGCCAGCAGCACAGATTGGGGGACAGGGCGCAATGAGCAGTTCTTC. It yields the protein CASSTDWGTGRNEQFF.

The chain recombines TRBV19 with TRBJ2-7, with D possibly matching TRBD1 (7 bases). This CDR3 contains 14 residues. Per germline, CDR1 LNHDA and CDR2 SQIVND (reference sequence). Deletions cut 4 bases from V and 0 bases from J, with 10 bases between. The CDR3 DNA sequence: TGTGCCAGTAGTAGCGGGACAGCCTCCTACGAGCAGTACTTC. Translating it yields CASSSGTASYEQYF.

This chain uses TRBV28 with TRBJ1-1; D remains ambiguous. V lost 7 bases and J lost 1, with 7 bases in between. The CDR3 extends over 12 amino acids. Germline V gene lookup returns CDR1 MDHEN and CDR2 SYDVKM. The CDR3 loop reads CASNGENTEAFF. CDR3 coding DNA: TGTGCCAGCAATGGGGAGAACACTGAAGCTTTCTTT.